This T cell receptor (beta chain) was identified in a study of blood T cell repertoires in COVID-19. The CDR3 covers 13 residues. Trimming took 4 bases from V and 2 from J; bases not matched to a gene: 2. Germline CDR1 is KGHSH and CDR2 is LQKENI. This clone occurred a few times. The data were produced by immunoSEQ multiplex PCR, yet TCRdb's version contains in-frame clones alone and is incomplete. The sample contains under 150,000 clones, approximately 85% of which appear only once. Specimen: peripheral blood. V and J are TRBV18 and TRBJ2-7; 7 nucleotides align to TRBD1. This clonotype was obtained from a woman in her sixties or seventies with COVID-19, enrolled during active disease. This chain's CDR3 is CASSHGTAYEQYF. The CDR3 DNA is TGTGCCAGCTCACATGGGACAGCCTACGAGCAGTACTTC.